Below, 9 T cell receptor beta chains from the same sample are listed, as sequenced in a study of control samples from healthy donors and cancer patients. Clones were sequenced by immunoSEQ multiplex PCR, and TCRdb holds only the in-frame ones, with some missing. The sample shows about 170,000 clones, 90% to 95% of them seen only once. Sequences were obtained from blood. These receptors were taken from a woman in her fifties or sixties in good health.

V is TRBV9 and J is TRBJ2-3; D ambiguous. This CDR3 is 16 amino acids long. With 0 bases removed from V and 2 bases from J, the gap between germline ends came to 13 bases. Germline V gene lookup returns CDR1 SGDLS and CDR2 YYNGEE. CDR3: CASSVGGSGLTDTQYF. The CDR3 bases are TGTGCCAGCAGCGTAGGAGGTTCCGGCCTCACAGATACGCAGTATTTT.

The chain employs TRBV7-2 and TRBJ1-2; possibly TRBD1 for D (5 bases). The CDR3 loop spans 15 amino acids. CDR1 is SGHTA, CDR2 FQGNSA, per germline. V lost 0 bases and J 7 bases, leaving 15 bases between the germline ends. DNA for the CDR3: TGTGCCAGCAGCTTAGCGGTGTCGGGGGTCGGTGGCTACACCTTC. Amino acids: CASSLAVSGVGGYTF. The variable domain in full, with the rest retrieved from reference TRBV7-2 and TRBJ1-2, is GAGVSQSPSNKVTEKGKDVELRCDPISGHTALYWYRQSLGQGLEFLIYFQGNSAPDKSGLPSDRFSAERTGGSVSTLTIQRTQQEDSAVYLCASSLAVSGVGGYTFGSGTRLTVV.

This clone was seen only once. The CDR3, as DNA: TGTGCCAGCAGTGAACTGGAGGGGACAGGGAACTATGGCTACACCTTC. Its translation is CASSELEGTGNYGYTF. The V and J genes are TRBV25-1 and TRBJ1-2, with 9 bases aligning to TRBD1. V lost 2 bases, J lost 2 bases, and 6 bases stayed unmatched. CDR1 is MGHDK and CDR2 is SYGVNS in the germline V gene. The CDR3 is 16 residues long.

This chain uses TRBV2 with TRBJ1-6; TRBD1 is a possible D gene (5 bases). Germline V CDR1 and CDR2: SNHLY, FYNNEI. V lost 1 base, J lost 6 bases, and 10 bases lay in between. The CDR3 contains 15 residues. The CDR3 DNA follows: TGTGCCAGCAGTGAAGTGGGACTGACTAATTCACCCCTCCACTTT. This sequence encodes CASSEVGLTNSPLHF.

Only one count was recorded for this clone. The gene calls are TRBV7-9 and TRBJ1-1, with D unclear. The CDR3 loop spans 13 amino acids. The V gene lost 5 bases and the J gene lost 9 bases, with 16 bases spanning the gap. Germline V CDR1 and CDR2: SEHNR, FQNEAQ (reference sequence). The CDR3 nucleotides are TGTGCCAGCAGCATATTTAGCGAGAGTAAAGCTTTCTTT. It specifies CASSIFSESKAFF.

To note about this clone: The identical CDR3 is also encoded by other nucleotide sequences in the sample. The chain recombines TRBV7-6 with TRBJ2-1; no clear D gene. Germline loops: CDR1 SGHVS, CDR2 FNYEAQ. Trimming took 1 base from V and 7 from J, leaving 2 bases between them. The CDR3 is made up of 11 amino acids. The CDR3 sequence: CASSLGNEQFF. The CDR3 bases are TGTGCCAGCAGCTTAGGGAATGAGCAGTTCTTC.

The J gene is TRBJ1-5, the V gene TRBV7-2; a possible D gene is TRBD1 (6 bases). Between the trimmed V and J ends, which lost 4 bases and 9 bases, there was a span of 10 bases. Germline V gives CDR1 SGHTA, CDR2 FQGNSA. CDR3 length: 12 amino acids. In nucleotides, the CDR3 is TGTGCCAGCAGCTCAGGGGAAGGGCCCCAGCATTTT. It codes for CASSSGEGPQHF. The full variable domain, with the rest looked up from reference TRBV7-2 and TRBJ1-5, is GAGVSQSPSNKVTEKGKDVELRCDPISGHTALYWYRQSLGQGLEFLIYFQGNSAPDKSGLPSDRFSAERTGGSVSTLTIQRTQQEDSAVYLCASSSGEGPQHFGDGTRLSIL.

This clone was counted between two and nine times. The chain is built from TRBV5-8 and TRBJ2-2; TRBD1 is a possible D gene (6 bases). Trimming cost V 6 bases and J 4 bases, with 10 bases left between them. This CDR3 has 13 residues. The germline V gene encodes CDR1 SGHTS and CDR2 YDEGEE. This CDR3 reads CASTQGSTGELFF. For the CDR3, the DNA is TGTGCCAGCACCCAGGGGTCCACCGGGGAGCTGTTTTTT.

The rearrangement joins TRBV7-8 to TRBJ1-5; possible D gene TRBD1, 5 bases. The V gene lost 7 bases and the J gene lost 3 bases, with 16 bases spanning the gap. The length of the CDR3 is 15 residues. Germline V CDR1 and CDR2: SGHVS, FQNEAQ. The CDR3 sequence is CASKLGTADNQPQHF. The CDR3 DNA sequence: TGTGCCAGCAAGTTAGGGACGGCCGACAATCAGCCCCAGCATTTT.